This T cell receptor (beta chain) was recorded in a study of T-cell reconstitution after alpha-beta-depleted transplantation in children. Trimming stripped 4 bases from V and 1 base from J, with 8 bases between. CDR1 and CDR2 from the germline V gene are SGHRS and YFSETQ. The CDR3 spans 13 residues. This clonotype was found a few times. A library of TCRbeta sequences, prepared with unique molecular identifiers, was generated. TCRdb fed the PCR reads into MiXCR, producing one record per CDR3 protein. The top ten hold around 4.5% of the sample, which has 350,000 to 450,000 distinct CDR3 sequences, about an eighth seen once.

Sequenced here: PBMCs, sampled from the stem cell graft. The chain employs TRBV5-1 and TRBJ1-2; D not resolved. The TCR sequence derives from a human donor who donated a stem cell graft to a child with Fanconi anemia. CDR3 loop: CASSPSHNYGYTF. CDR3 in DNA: TGCGCCAGCAGCCCTTCCCATAACTATGGCTACACCTTC.